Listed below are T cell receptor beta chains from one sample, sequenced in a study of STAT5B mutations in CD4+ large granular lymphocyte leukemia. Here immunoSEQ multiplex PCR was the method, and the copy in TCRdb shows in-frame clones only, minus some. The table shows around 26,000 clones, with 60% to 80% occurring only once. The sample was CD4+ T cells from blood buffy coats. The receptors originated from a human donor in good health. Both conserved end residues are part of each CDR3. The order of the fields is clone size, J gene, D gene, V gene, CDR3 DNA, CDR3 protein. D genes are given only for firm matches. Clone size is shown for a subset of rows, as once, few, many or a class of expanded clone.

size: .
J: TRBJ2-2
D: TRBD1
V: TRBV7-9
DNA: TGTGCCAGCACCCCGGGGACAGGGGGCTTCGACGGGGAGCTGTTTTTT
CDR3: CASTPGTGGFDGELFF

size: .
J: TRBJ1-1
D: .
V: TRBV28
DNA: TGTGCCAGCAGCCCCATAGGCGTGAACACTGAAGCTTTCTTT
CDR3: CASSPIGVNTEAFF

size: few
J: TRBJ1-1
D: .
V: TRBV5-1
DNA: TGCGCCAGCAGCTTGGGACAGAGGATGAACACTGAAGCTTTCTTT
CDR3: CASSLGQRMNTEAFF

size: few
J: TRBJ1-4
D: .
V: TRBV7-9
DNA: TGTGCCAGCAGCGCAACCGGGACACACGAAAAACTGTTTTTT
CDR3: CASSATGTHEKLFF

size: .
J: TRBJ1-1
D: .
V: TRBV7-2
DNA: TGTGCCAGCAGCTTAACTGGGAACACTGAAGCTTTCTTT
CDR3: CASSLTGNTEAFF

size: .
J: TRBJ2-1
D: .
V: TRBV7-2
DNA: TGTGCCAGCAGCTTTAGAAGGGGCAGTGAGCAGTTCTTC
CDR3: CASSFRRGSEQFF

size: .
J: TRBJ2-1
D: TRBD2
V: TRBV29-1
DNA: TGCAGCGTGGGCGGGAGGGCCATCTACAATGAGCAGTTCTTC
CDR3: CSVGGRAIYNEQFF

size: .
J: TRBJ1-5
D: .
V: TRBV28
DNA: TGTGCCAGCAGTTTAGGCACAGTCCCCCGATATAGCAATCAGCCCCAGCATTTT
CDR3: CASSLGTVPRYSNQPQHF

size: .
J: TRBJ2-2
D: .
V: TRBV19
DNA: TGTGCCAGTAGCCGGAGCCTCACCGGGGAGCTGTTTTTT
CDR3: CASSRSLTGELFF

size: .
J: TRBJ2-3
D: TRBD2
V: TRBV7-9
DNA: TGTGCCAGCAGCTTAGAGCCTAGCGGGGGGTCATATACGCAGTATTTT
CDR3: CASSLEPSGGSYTQYF

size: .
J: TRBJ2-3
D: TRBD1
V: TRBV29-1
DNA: TGCAGCGTTGAAGATCATTACAGGGGGAGGACAGATACGCAGTATTTT
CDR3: CSVEDHYRGRTDTQYF

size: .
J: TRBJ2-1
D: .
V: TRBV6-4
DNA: TGTGCCAGCAGACACGGTAAAATCTCCTACAATGAGCAGTTCTTC
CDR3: CASRHGKISYNEQFF

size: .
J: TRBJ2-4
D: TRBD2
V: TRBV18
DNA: TGTGCCAGCTCACCACTAGCGGGAGGGCCAGCCAAAAACATTCAGTACTTC
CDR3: CASSPLAGGPAKNIQYF

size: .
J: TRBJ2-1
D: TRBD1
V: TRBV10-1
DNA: TGCGCCAGCAGTTGTCTTGGGACAGGGGGCTTAAATGAGCAGTTCTTC
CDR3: CASSCLGTGGLNEQFF

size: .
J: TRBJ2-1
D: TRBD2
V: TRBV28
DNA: TGTGCCAGCAGACCGGGACTAGCGGGTTCTGAGCAGTTCTTC
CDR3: CASRPGLAGSEQFF

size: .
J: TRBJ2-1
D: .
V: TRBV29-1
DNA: TGCAGCGTTGAAGTACCATATACTCAGAATGAGCAGTTCTTC
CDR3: CSVEVPYTQNEQFF

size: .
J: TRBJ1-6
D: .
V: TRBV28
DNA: TGTGCCAGCAGTTCTTGGACAGAGTCGGATAGTTTGTCACCCCTCCACTTT
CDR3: CASSSWTESDSLSPLHF

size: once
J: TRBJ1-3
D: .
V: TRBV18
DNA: TGTGCCAGCTCACCACCGGGACACTCTGGAAACACCATATATTTT
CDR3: CASSPPGHSGNTIYF

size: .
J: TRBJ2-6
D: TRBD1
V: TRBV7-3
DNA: TGTGCCAGCACCATAACCACCGGGACAGGGAACTCTGGGGCCAACGTCCTGACTTTC
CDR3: CASTITTGTGNSGANVLTF

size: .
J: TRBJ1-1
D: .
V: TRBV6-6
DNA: TGTGCCATAAGGGGGGGTCAGGGAAGGACTGAAGCTTTCTTT
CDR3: CAIRGGQGRTEAFF

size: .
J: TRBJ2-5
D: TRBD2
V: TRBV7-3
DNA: TGTGCCAGCAGCTTCGGACTAGCTGGGGAGACCCAGTACTTC
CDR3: CASSFGLAGETQYF

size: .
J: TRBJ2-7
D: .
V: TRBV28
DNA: TGTGCCAGCAAAAGCCCCTACGAGCAGTACTTC
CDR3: CASKSPYEQYF

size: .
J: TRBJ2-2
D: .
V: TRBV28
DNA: TGTGCCAGCCGACCCGCGAACACCGGGGAGCTGTTTTTT
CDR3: CASRPANTGELFF

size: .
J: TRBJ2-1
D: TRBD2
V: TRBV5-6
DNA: TGTGCCAGCAGCCGGGGAGGGGCCTACAATGAGCAGTTCTTC
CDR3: CASSRGGAYNEQFF

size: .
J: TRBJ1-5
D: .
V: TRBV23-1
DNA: TGCGCCAGCAGTCGCGGCGTCAGGCCCCAGCATTTT
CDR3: CASSRGVRPQHF

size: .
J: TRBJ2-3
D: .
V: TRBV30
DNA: TGTGCCTGGAGTGCCCGGGCCTTGCGTGCCGATACGCAGTATTTT
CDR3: CAWSARALRADTQYF

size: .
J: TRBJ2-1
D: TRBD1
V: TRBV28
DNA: TGTGCCAGCAGTTTTCTCGTCCGAGGGTTGCGGGACAGGGACAATGAGCAGTTCTTC
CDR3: CASSFLVRGLRDRDNEQFF

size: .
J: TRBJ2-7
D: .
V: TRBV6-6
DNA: TGTGCCAGCAGTTACTCGACAGCCTCCTACGAGCAGTACTTC
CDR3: CASSYSTASYEQYF

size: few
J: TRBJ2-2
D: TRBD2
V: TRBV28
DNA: TGTGCCAGCAGGGCGACTAGCGGGAAGAACACCGGGGAGCTGTTTTTT
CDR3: CASRATSGKNTGELFF

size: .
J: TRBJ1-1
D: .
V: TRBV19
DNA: TGTGCCAGCTCTTTGGTACACCGGAACACTGAAGCTTTCTTT
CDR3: CASSLVHRNTEAFF

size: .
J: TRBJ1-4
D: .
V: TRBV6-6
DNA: TGTGCCAGCAGTAGGGCCGATGAAAAACTGTTTTTT
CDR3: CASSRADEKLFF

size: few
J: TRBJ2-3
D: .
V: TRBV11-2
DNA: TGTGCCAGCAGCTTAAGGGGTCAATCAGATACGCAGTATTTT
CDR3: CASSLRGQSDTQYF

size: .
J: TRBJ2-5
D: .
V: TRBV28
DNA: TGTGCCAGCAGTTTATCGGTATCAGGGGAGACCCAGTACTTC
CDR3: CASSLSVSGETQYF

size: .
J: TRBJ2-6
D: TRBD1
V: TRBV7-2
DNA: TGTGCCAGCAGTTTACAGGGGGCCTCTGGGGCCAACGTCCTGACTTTC
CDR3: CASSLQGASGANVLTF

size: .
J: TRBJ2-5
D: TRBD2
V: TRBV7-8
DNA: TGTGCCAGCAGCTTAGACCTAGCGGGACAAGAGACCCAGTACTTC
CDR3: CASSLDLAGQETQYF

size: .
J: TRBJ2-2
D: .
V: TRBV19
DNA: TGTGCCAGTACCCCACCCGGGGGCAGGGTCAACGGGGAGCTGTTTTTT
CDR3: CASTPPGGRVNGELFF

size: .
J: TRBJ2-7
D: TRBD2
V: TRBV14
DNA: TGTGCCAGCAGCCATGCTCCCGGGACTAGCAGTTACTTC
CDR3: CASSHAPGTSSYF

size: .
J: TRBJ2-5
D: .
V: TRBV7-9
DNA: TGTGCCAGCAGCTCCCAGGGGGGGCAAAGGGGAGAGACCCAGTACTTC
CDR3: CASSSQGGQRGETQYF

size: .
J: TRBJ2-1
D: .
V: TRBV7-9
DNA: TGTGCCAGCAGCTTAGTCCAGGCGTACAATGAGCAGTTCTTC
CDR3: CASSLVQAYNEQFF

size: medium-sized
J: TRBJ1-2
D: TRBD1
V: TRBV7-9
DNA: TGTGCCAGCAGCCCGAGGGGGCGAAGTGGCTACACCTTC
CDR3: CASSPRGRSGYTF

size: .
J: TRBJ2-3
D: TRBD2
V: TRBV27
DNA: TGTGCCAGCAGTCCGATTCAGCGCGGGAGGGGGAGCACAGATACGCAGTATTTT
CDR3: CASSPIQRGRGSTDTQYF

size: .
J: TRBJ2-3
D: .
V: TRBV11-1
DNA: TGTGCCAGCAACTTAGGCGGGGGCCCAGATACGCAGTATTTT
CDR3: CASNLGGGPDTQYF

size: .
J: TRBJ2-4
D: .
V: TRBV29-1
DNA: TGCAGCGTTGAATGGGCAGTGCTAGCCAAAAACATTCAGTACTTC
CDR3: CSVEWAVLAKNIQYF

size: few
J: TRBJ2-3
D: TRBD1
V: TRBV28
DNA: TGTGCCAGCAGCTTTCCAAGGGACAGAGCTTTAACAGATACGCAGTATTTT
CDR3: CASSFPRDRALTDTQYF

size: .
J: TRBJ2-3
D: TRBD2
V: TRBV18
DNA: TGTGCCAGCTCACCACGTCTGGGTAGCGGGCCCACAGATACGCAGTATTTT
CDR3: CASSPRLGSGPTDTQYF

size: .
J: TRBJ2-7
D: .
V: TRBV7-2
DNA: TGTGCCAGCAGCTTAGTGGTAGAAACCTACGAGCAGTACTTC
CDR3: CASSLVVETYEQYF

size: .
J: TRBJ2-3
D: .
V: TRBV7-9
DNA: TGTGCCAGCAGCTTCACAGATACGCAGTATTTT
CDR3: CASSFTDTQYF

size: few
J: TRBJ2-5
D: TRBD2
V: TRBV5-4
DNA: TGTGCCAGCAGCCCCGGACTAGACGGGGAGACCCAGTACTTC
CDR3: CASSPGLDGETQYF

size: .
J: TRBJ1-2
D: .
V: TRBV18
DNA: TGTGCCAGCTCACCGGACGACCTCCTCCACTTC
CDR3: CASSPDDLLHF

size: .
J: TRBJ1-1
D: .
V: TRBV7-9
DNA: TGTGCCAGCAGCTGGGGACAGAACACTGAAGCTTTCTTT
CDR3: CASSWGQNTEAFF

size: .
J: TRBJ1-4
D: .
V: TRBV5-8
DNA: TGTGCCAGCAGCTTCAGGGGAACTAATGAAAAACTGTTTTTT
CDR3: CASSFRGTNEKLFF

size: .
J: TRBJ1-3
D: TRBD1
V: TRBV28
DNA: TGTGCCAGCAGTTCCCCAACGGTCGGGACAGGGGGATTCTCTGGAAACACCATATATTTT
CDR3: CASSSPTVGTGGFSGNTIYF

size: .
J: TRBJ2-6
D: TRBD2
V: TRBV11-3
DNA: TGTGCCAGCAGCTCCCCCCGGACTAGCGGGGGCTCTGGGGCCAACGTCCTGACTTTC
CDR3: CASSSPRTSGGSGANVLTF